This T cell receptor beta chain was captured by sequencing in a study of T-cell reconstitution after alpha-beta-depleted transplantation in children. The authors prepared the TCRbeta library with unique molecular identifiers. TCRdb reprocessed the PCR reads with MiXCR, giving one entry per CDR3 protein. The sample has 640,000 or so distinct CDR3 sequences; approximately 16% are singletons. Germline lookup yields CDR1 DFQATT and CDR2 SNEGSKA (reference sequence). Trimming took 1 base from V and 9 from J; bases not matched to a gene: 24. CDR3 size: 19 residues. This chain uses TRBV20-1 with TRBJ1-1, with 9 positions matching TRBD1. This TCR came from a human donor who donated a stem cell graft to a child with acute myeloid leukemia. This specimen was PBMCs from the stem cell graft donor, taken from the stem cell graft. CDR3 protein: CSARVPVGQGPNHPRQAFF. Here the CDR3 DNA reads TGCAGTGCTAGAGTACCCGTCGGACAGGGGCCCAATCACCCACGACAAGCTTTCTTT.